The 8 T cell receptor beta chains given below trace back to one sample, sequenced in a study of blood T cell repertoires in COVID-19 (dated by TCRdb to about 2020). Library preparation employed the immunoSEQ multiplex PCR assay. TCRdb took over this immuneACCESS table, retaining in-frame rearrangements with V and J assigned. Such tables are incomplete; in checked studies, under half of the missing clones stem from an unresolved V gene, and the remainder is unexplained. This sample is represented by 150,000 to 200,000 clones; approximately 88% of them were singletons. The ten largest make up 6% to 8.5% of the sample. Sequenced: PBMCs or T cells enriched from blood (not recorded which). The receptors were gathered from a woman between 50 and 59 years old who had recovered from COVID-19.

This clone showed up just once. This rearrangement joins TRBV28 to TRBJ1-2, with TRBD1 matching 8 bases. The J segment lost 6 bases and the V segment lost 3 bases, leaving 9 bases of the junction unmatched. The CDR3 totals 15 residues. In germline, CDR1 is MDHEN, CDR2 SYDVKM. For the CDR3, the DNA is TGTGCCAGCAGTTTTGGTGGACAGGGATTTGATGGCTACACCTTC. Translating it yields CASSFGGQGFDGYTF.

This chain connects TRBV19 to TRBJ2-4; D is possibly TRBD1 (6 bases). This CDR3 region has 13 residues. Trimming shortened V by 7 bases and J by 6 bases, and 13 bases separated the two germline ends. CDR1 and CDR2 (germline): LNHDA, SQIVND (reference sequence). The chain's CDR3 is CASNQGMGNIQYF. Written as DNA, the CDR3 is TGTGCCAGTAATCAGGGGATGGGAAACATTCAGTACTTC.

The V gene is TRBV13, the J gene TRBJ2-1, with D hard to call. Germline CDR1 reads PRHDT; CDR2 reads FYEKMQ (reference sequence). This CDR3 is built from 15 residues. Between the trimmed V and J ends, which lost 3 bases and 5 bases, there was a span of 14 bases. CDR3 amino acids: CASSFAETQHNEQFF. CDR3 DNA sequence: TGTGCCAGCAGCTTTGCGGAGACGCAACACAATGAGCAGTTCTTC. Drawing the rest from reference TRBV13 and TRBJ2-1, the complete variable domain is AAGVIQSPRHLIKEKRETATLKCYPIPRHDTVYWYQQGPGQDPQFLISFYEKMQSDKGSIPDRFSAQQFSDYHSELNMSSLELGDSALYFCASSFAETQHNEQFFGPGTRLTVL.

The chain employs TRBV18 and TRBJ2-1; 11 bases map to TRBD2. The ends lost 3 bases at V and 4 bases at J; junction bases unmatched: 8. This CDR3 comprises 17 residues. The germline V gene has CDR1 KGHSH and CDR2 LQKENI. The CDR3 spells CASSPIRTSGLYNEQFF. CDR3 coding DNA: TGTGCCAGCTCACCGATCCGGACTAGCGGGCTATACAATGAGCAGTTCTTC.

The chain combines TRBV14 with TRBJ1-5; D is possibly TRBD1 (5 bases). This CDR3 has 13 amino acids. V was shortened by 1 base and J by 9 bases, with 10 bases between the two germline ends. Germline V gene lookup returns CDR1 SGHDN and CDR2 FVKESK. CDR3 DNA: TGTGCCAGCAGCCAAGGACAGCTTGGGCCCCAGCATTTT. The encoded protein is CASSQGQLGPQHF.

This sequence joins TRBV9 and TRBJ2-3; 14 nucleotides line up with TRBD2. Trimming cost V 3 bases and J 6 bases; bases outside gene matches: 6. The CDR3 has 16 residues. Germline CDR1 SGDLS, CDR2 YYNGEE. The CDR3 DNA sequence: TGTGCCAGCAGCGCGAGACTAGCGGGGGGGGTGGATACGCAGTATTTT. Its translation is CASSARLAGGVDTQYF.

The chain carries TRBV11-3 and TRBJ2-5; D is possibly TRBD2 (5 bases). The CDR3 spans 15 residues. Between the trimmed V and J ends, which lost 2 bases and 5 bases, there was a span of 15 bases. Germline V CDR1 and CDR2: SGHNT, YENEEA. CDR3 nucleotides: TGTGCCAGCAGCTTAAGATTAGCGCCTCGGGAGACCCAGTACTTC. Its translation is CASSLRLAPRETQYF.

This rearrangement joins TRBV7-3 to TRBJ2-2, with 7 bases aligning to TRBD1. This CDR3 spans 17 amino acids. Trimming cost V 4 bases and J 5 bases; bases outside gene matches: 13. Germline V gene sequence: CDR1 SGHTA, CDR2 FQGTGA. The chain's CDR3 is CASSSSPDRDRTGELFF. The CDR3 DNA follows: TGTGCCAGCAGCTCCTCTCCCGACAGGGATCGAACCGGGGAGCTGTTTTTT.